The clone carrying this T cell receptor beta chain was detected a few times. TCRdb's table, derived via immunoSEQ multiplex PCR, lists solely in-frame clones and lacks some. Of approximately 250,000 clones detected, about 91% appear once; the ten largest clones hold approximately 2.3%. This CDR3 region has 14 residues. V gave up 1 base and J gave up 0 bases, with 5 bases separating them. From germline, CDR1 is SGHRS and CDR2 YFSETQ. This record comes from a study of blood T cell repertoires in COVID-19. The source is a woman in her forties with acute COVID-19. The sample comprised PBMCs or T cells enriched from blood (not recorded which). The J gene is TRBJ1-3, the V gene TRBV5-1; D is uncertain. In DNA form, the CDR3 reads TGCGCCAGCAGCTTGACAGTCTCTGGAAACACCATATATTTT. The encoded protein is CASSLTVSGNTIYF.